This T cell receptor (beta chain) was observed in a study of T cell responses to AZD1222 COVID-19 vaccine. Study results and caveats: Close to half of all spike-specific TCRs reportedly target regions of the variants that are unmutated. Compared with day 0, the breadth and depth of the Spike-specific TCR repertoire rose significantly after two doses of AZD1222.

With V trimmed by 4 bases and J by 7 bases, 13 bases remained unmatched. CDR3 length equals 15 residues. CDR1 and CDR2 (germline): LGHDT, YNNKEL (reference sequence). Libraries were prepared by immunoSEQ multiplex PCR; TCRdb keeps only in-frame clonotypes and omits some of them. The sample lists 100,000 to 110,000 clones, about 93% occurring once. Concerning this clone: Its antigen is undetermined.

This TCR was sampled from an adult in good health. This specimen consisted of peripheral blood, obtained on day 0 of AZD1222 vaccination. The genes are TRBV3-1 (or the pseudogene TRBV3-2) and TRBJ2-7; 7 bases line up with TRBD1. CDR3 bases: TGTGCCAGCAGCCCCCCGGGGACAGCCACCTGGGAGCAGTACTTC. It encodes CASSPPGTATWEQYF.